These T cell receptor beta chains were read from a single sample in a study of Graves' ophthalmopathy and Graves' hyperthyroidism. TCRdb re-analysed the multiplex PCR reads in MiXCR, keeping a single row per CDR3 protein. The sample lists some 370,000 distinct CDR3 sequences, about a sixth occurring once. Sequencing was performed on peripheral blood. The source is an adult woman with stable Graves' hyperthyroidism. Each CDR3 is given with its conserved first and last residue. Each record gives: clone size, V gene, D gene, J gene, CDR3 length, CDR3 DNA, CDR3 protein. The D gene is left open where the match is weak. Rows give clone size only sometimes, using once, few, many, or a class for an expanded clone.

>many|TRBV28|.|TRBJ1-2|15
TGTGCCAGCAGTTTCCTAAGGTCCCAGGGGAATGGCTACACCTTC
CASSFLRSQGNGYTF
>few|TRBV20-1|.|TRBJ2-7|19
TGCAGTGCTAGACGACCACCCTTGTTTTCGTGGGGATTCTCCTACGAGCAGTACTTC
CSARRPPLFSWGFSYEQYF
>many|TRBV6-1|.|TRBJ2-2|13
TGTGCCAGCAGTGGTGGGGTGGTCGGGGAGCTGTTTTTT
CASSGGVVGELFF
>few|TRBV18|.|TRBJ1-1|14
TGTGCCAGCTCACTCGGACACGAGAACACTGAAGCTTTCTTT
CASSLGHENTEAFF
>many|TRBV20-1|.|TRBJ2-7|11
TGCAGTGCTAGAGAGGGTTACGAGCAGTACTTC
CSAREGYEQYF
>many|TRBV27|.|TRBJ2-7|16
TGTGCCAGCAGTCTTTCCGGGGGTGATGCAGCCTACGAGCAGTACTTC
CASSLSGGDAAYEQYF
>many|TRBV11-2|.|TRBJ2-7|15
TGTGCCAGCAGCCGCCGGGACCCCAAGTCCTACGAGCAGTACTTC
CASSRRDPKSYEQYF
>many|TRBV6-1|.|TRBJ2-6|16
TGTGCCAGCAGTGAGGCCGACAACTCTGGGGCCAACGTCCTGACTTTC
CASSEADNSGANVLTF
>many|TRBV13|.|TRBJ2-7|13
TGTGCCAGCAGCTTATTACAGGGCGACGAGCAGTACTTC
CASSLLQGDEQYF
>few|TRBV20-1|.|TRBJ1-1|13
TGCAGTGCTGGAAGGGGCAGCAAAACTGAAGCTTTCTTT
CSAGRGSKTEAFF
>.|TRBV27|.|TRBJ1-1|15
TGTGCCAGCAGTTTAAGGCAGGGCATGAACACTGAAGCTTTCTTT
CASSLRQGMNTEAFF
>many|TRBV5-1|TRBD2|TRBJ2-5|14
TGCGCCAGCAGCGTCGGGACTAGAAAAGAGACCCAGTACTTC
CASSVGTRKETQYF
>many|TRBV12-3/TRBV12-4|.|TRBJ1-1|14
TGTGCCAGCAGTTTTGGGGGGAAGAACACTGAAGCTTTCTTT
CASSFGGKNTEAFF
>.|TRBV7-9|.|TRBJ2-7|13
TGTGCCAGCAGCATCCGACAGTCCCACGAGCAGTACTTC
CASSIRQSHEQYF
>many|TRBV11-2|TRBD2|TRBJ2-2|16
TGTGCCAGCAGCCCCTCTAGCGGGAGGTACACCGGGGAGCTGTTTTTT
CASSPSSGRYTGELFF
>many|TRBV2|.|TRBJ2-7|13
TGTGCCAGCTGGGACTCTTCTCACTACGAGCAGTACTTC
CASWDSSHYEQYF
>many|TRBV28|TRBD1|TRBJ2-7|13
TGTGCCAGCAGACCGACAGGGGGGTACGAGCAGTACTTC
CASRPTGGYEQYF